The rows below give T cell receptor beta chains drawn from one sample of a study of T cell repertoires in cytomegalovirus infection. TCRdb re-called the reads through MiXCR, storing one row per CDR3 protein. The repertoire consists of hundreds of thousands of distinct CDR3 sequences, with roughly 18% occurring once and the leading ten covering around 10%. Sequenced input: PBMCs. These receptors came from a human donor in good health (CMV status not recorded). Some clones in this sample may be carry-over from other donors' samples. Each CDR3 is given with its conserved first and last residue. The order of the fields is V gene, CDR3 protein.

TRBV29-1 CSVARESTDTQYF
TRBV10-3 CAARAGAHPTDTQYF
TRBV4-1 CASSQDWDFDNEQFF
TRBV6-5 CASSYSRGEDTQYF
TRBV7-2 CASSPGPKARYEQYF
TRBV4-1 CASSLRQGNYGYTF
TRBV11-2 CASSNTGYNQPQHF
TRBV7-2 CASSLAPGSPDTQYF
TRBV5-1 CASSSRDRGVHEQFF
TRBV6-2/TRBV6-3 CASGTSGEYNEQFF
TRBV24-1 CASGVTGNEQFF
TRBV12-3/TRBV12-4 CASSFSRGGYTF
TRBV5-5 CASSLWGDNQPQHF
TRBV7-2 CASSLATAGGNGKLFF
TRBV20-1 CSARFSPGSPLHF
TRBV4-1 CASSQAPGTGYNEQFF
TRBV7-2 CASSSSGTTNQPQHF
TRBV4-1 CASSQGGVKYEQYF
TRBV7-9 CASSPTMRTGDTGELFF
TRBV7-2 CASSSRDGMKTQYF
TRBV4-1 CASSGKSGPQHF
TRBV7-2 CASSQGSVSYNEQFF
TRBV5-1 CASSWGDGGGEETQYF
TRBV14 CASSQAGWNQPQHF
TRBV20-1 CSARLGTYEQYF
TRBV5-5 CASSLFGVQETQYF
TRBV2 CATRGSDHYEQYF
TRBV6-2/TRBV6-3 CASSQSTEAFF
TRBV6-1 CASRPSGLQETQYF